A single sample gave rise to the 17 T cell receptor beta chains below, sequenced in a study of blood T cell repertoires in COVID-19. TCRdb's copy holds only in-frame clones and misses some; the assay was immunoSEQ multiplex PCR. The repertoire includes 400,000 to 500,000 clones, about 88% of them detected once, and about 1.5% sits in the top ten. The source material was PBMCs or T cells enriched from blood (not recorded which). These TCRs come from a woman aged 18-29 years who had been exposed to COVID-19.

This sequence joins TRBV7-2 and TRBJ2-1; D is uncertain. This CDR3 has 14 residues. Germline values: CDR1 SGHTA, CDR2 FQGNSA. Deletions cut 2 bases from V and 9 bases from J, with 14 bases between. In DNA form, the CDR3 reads TGTGCCAGCAGCTTAACACCTGCCCCCCGTGAGCAGTTCTTC. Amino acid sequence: CASSLTPAPREQFF.

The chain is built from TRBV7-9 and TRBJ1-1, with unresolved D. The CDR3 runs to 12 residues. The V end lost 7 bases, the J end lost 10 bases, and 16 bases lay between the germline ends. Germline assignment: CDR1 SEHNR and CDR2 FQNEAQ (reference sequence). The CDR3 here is CASTLGSSGAFF. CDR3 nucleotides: TGTGCCAGCACCCTTGGGAGCTCGGGAGCTTTCTTT.

Written as DNA, the CDR3 is TGTGCCAGCAGTGGACAGGGGAACTCTGGAAACACCATATATTTT. It yields the protein CASSGQGNSGNTIYF. V gene TRBV7-9 combines with J gene TRBJ1-3; 9 nucleotides line up with TRBD1. CDR3 length: 15 amino acids. In germline, CDR1 is SEHNR, CDR2 FQNEAQ (reference sequence). The J segment lost 0 bases and the V segment lost 6 bases, leaving 3 bases of the junction unmatched.

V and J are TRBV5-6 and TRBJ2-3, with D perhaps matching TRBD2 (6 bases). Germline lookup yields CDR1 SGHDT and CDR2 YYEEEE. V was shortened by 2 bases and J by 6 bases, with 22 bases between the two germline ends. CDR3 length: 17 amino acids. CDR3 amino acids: CASSFLGESAGGDTQYF. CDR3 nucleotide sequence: TGTGCCAGCAGCTTCCTTGGGGAATCAGCGGGCGGGGATACGCAGTATTTT.

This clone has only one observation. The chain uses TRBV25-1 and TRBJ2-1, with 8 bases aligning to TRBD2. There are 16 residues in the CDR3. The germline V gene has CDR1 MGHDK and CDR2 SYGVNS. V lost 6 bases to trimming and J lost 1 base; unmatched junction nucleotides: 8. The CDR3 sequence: CASRSAGGKSYNEQFF. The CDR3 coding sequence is TGTGCCAGCAGAAGCGCGGGGGGTAAATCCTACAATGAGCAGTTCTTC.

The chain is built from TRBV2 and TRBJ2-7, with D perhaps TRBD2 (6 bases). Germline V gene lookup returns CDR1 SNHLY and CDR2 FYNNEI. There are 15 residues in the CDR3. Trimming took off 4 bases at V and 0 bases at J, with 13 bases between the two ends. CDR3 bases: TGTGCCAGCAGTGTGGGGGGTGGGTACTCCTACGAGCAGTACTTC. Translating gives CASSVGGGYSYEQYF.

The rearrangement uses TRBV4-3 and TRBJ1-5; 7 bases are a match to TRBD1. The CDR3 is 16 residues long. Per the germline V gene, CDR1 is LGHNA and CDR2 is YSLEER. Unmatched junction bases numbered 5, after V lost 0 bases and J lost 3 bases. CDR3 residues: CASSQEIDRVNQPQHF. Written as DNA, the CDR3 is TGCGCCAGCAGCCAAGAAATAGACAGGGTCAATCAGCCCCAGCATTTT.

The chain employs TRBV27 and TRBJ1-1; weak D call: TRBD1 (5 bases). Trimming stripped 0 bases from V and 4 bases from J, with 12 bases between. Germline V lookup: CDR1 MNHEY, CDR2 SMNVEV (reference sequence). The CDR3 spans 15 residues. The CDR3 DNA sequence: TGTGCCAGCAGTTTATCGATCGGGGGTCTCACTGAAGCTTTCTTT. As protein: CASSLSIGGLTEAFF.

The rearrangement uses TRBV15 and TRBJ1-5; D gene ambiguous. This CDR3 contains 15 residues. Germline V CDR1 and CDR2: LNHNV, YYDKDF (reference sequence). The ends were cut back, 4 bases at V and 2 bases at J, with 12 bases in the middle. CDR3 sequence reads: CATSISIGGNQPQHF. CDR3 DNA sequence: TGTGCCACCAGCATTTCTATAGGAGGCAATCAGCCCCAGCATTTT.

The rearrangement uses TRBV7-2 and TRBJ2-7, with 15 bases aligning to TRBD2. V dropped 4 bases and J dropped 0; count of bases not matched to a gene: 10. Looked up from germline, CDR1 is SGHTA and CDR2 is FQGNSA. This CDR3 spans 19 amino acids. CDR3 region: CASSSQRTSGRAYSYEQYF. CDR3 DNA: TGTGCCAGCAGCTCCCAGCGGACTAGCGGGAGGGCCTACTCCTACGAGCAGTACTTC.

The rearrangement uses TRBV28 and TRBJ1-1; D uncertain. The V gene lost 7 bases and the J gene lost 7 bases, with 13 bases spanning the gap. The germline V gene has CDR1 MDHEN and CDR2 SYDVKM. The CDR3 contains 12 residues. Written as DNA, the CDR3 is TGTGCCAGCAACGTCCGGGAGAGTGAAGCTTTCTTT. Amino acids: CASNVRESEAFF.

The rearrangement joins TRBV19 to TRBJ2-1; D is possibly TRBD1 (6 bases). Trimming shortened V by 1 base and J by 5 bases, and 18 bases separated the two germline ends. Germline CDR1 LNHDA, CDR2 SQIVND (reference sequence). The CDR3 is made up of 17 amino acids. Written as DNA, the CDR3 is TGTGCCAGTAGTATAGGGGGGACATTTGGAACCCACAATGAGCAGTTCTTC. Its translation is CASSIGGTFGTHNEQFF.

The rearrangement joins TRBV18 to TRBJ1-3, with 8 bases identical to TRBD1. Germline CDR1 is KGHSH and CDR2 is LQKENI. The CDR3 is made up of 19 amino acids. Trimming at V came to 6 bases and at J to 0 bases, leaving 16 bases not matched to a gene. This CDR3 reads CASSQGQAAVFVSGNTIYF. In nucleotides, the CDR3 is TGTGCCAGCTCGCAGGGACAGGCGGCAGTCTTTGTCTCTGGAAACACCATATATTTT. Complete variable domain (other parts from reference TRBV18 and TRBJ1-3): NAGVMQNPRHLVRRRGQEARLRCSPMKGHSHVYWYRQLPEEGLKFMVYLQKENIIDESGMPKERFSAEFPKEGPSILRIQQVVRGDSAAYFCASSQGQAAVFVSGNTIYFGEGSWLTVV.

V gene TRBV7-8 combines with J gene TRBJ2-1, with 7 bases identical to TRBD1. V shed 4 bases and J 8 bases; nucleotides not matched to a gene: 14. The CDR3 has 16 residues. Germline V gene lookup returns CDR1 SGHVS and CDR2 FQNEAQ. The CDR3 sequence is CASSSHPDRADDEQFF. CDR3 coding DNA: TGTGCCAGCAGCTCCCACCCCGACAGGGCGGACGATGAGCAGTTCTTC.

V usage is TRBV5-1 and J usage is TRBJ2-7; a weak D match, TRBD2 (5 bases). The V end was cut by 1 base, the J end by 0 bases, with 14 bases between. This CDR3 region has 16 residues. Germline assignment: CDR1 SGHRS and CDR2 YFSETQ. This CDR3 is CASSLPQTGISYEQYF. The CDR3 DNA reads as TGCGCCAGCAGCTTGCCGCAGACCGGGATCTCCTACGAGCAGTACTTC.

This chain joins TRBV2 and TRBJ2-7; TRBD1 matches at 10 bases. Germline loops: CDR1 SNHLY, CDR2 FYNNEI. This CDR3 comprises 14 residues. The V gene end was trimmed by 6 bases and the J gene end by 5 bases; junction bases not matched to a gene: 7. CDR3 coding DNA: TGTGCCAGCAGAAGCGGGACAGGGGTCCACGAGCAGTACTTC. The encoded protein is CASRSGTGVHEQYF.

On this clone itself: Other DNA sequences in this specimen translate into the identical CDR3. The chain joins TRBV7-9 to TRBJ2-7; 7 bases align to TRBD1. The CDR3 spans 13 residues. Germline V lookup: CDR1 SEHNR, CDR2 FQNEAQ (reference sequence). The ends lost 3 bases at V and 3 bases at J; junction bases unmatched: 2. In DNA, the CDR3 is TGTGCCAGCAGCTTCCGGGACAGCTACGAGCAGTACTTC. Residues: CASSFRDSYEQYF.